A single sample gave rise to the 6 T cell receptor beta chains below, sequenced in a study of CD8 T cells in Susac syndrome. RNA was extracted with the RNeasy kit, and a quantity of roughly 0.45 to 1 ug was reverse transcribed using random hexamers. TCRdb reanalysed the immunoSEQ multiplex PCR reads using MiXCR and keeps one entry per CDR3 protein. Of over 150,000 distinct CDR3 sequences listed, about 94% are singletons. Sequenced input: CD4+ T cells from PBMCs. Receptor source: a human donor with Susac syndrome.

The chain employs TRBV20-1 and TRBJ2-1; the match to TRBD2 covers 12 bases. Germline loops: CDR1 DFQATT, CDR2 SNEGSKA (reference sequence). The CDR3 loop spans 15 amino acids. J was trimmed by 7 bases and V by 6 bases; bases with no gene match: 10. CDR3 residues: CSAATSGRRENEQFF. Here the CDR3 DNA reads TGCAGTGCCGCCACTAGCGGGAGGAGGGAGAATGAGCAGTTCTTC.

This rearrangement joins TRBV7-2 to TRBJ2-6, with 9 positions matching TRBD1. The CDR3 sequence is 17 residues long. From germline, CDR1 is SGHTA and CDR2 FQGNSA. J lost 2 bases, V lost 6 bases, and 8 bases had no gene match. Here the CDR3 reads CASSFTGGEAGANVLTF. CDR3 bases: TGTGCCAGCAGTTTTACAGGGGGCGAAGCTGGGGCCAACGTCCTGACTTTC.

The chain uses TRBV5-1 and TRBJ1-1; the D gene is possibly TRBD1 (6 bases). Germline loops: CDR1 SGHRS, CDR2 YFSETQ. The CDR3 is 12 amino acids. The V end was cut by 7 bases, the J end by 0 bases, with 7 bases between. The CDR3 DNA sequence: TGCGCCAGCCGGACAGTGAACACTGAAGCTTTCTTT. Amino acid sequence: CASRTVNTEAFF.

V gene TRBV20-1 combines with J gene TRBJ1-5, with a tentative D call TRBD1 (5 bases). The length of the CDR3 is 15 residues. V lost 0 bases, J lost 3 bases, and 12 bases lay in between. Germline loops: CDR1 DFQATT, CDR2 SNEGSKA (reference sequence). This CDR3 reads CSARDAGLINQPQHF. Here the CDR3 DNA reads TGCAGTGCTAGAGATGCGGGACTGATCAATCAGCCCCAGCATTTT.

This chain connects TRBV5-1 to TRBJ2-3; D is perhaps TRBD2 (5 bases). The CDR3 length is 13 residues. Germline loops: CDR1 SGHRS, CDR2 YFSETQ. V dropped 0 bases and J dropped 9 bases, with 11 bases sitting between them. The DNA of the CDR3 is TGCGCCAGCAGCTTGGACACGGGGAAGACGCAGTATTTT. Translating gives CASSLDTGKTQYF.

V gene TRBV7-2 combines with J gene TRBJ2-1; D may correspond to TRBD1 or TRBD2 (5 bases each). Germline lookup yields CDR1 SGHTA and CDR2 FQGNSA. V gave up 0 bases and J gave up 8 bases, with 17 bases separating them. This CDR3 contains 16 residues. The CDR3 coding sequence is TGTGCCAGCAGCTTAGCCGGGACGTCGACCGTCCATGAGCAGTTCTTC. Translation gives CASSLAGTSTVHEQFF.